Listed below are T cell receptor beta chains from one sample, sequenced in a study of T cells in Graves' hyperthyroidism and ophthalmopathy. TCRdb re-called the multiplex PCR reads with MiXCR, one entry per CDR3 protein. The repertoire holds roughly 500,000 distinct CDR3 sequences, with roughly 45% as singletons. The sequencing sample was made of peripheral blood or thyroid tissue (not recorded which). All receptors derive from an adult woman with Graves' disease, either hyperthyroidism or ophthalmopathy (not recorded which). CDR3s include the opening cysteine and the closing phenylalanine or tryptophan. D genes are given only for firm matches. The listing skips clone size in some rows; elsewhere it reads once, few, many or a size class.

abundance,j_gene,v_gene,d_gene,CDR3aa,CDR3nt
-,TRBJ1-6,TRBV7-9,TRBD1,CASTPTGRAPLHF,TGTGCCAGCACCCCGACAGGGAGGGCACCCCTCCACTTT
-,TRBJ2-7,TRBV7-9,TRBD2,CASSPKTLAGGPFPYEQYF,TGTGCCAGCAGCCCCAAAACACTAGCGGGAGGACCCTTCCCCTACGAGCAGTACTTC
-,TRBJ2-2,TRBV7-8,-,CASDSQNTGELFF,TGTGCCAGCGACTCCCAGAACACCGGGGAGCTGTTTTTT
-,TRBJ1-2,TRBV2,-,CASYLGPLEGYTF,TGTGCCAGTTACCTCGGACCGCTCGAGGGCTACACCTTC
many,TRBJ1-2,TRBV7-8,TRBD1,CASSHSPQGTGGGGYTF,TGTGCCAGCAGCCATAGTCCACAAGGGACAGGGGGGGGTGGCTACACCTTC
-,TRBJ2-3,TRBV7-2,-,CASSPLPRTDTQYF,TGTGCCAGCAGCCCTCTACCACGCACAGATACGCAGTATTTT
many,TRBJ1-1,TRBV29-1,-,CSVPLLTNTEAFF,TGCAGCGTCCCTTTATTAACCAACACTGAAGCTTTCTTT
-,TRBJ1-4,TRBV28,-,CALGPVGGREKLFF,TGTGCCCTAGGGCCTGTCGGGGGAAGGGAAAAACTGTTTTTT
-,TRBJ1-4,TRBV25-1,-,CASSFGDNVIEKLFF,TGTGCCAGCAGTTTTGGGGACAACGTCATTGAAAAACTGTTTTTT
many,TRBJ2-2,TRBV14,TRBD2,CASSQTGTSDFTGELFF,TGTGCCAGCAGCCAAACCGGGACTAGCGACTTCACCGGGGAGCTGTTTTTT
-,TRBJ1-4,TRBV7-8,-,CANSPTGLDFAKLFF,TGTGCCAACAGCCCCACAGGACTCGATTTTGCGAAACTGTTTTTT
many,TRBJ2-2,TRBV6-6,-,CASTRGSGELFF,TGTGCCAGCACCCGGGGATCCGGGGAGCTGTTTTTT
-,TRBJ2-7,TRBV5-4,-,CASSLGQGVHYEQYF,TGTGCCAGCAGCTTGGGTCAGGGTGTTCACTACGAGCAGTACTTC
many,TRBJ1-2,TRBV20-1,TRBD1,CSARPDRGRRGYTF,TGCAGTGCTAGACCGGACAGGGGGCGAAGAGGCTACACCTTC
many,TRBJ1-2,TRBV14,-,CASSQGIWGDGYTF,TGTGCCAGCAGCCAAGGGATCTGGGGAGACGGCTACACCTTC
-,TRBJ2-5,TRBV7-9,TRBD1,CASTTGQGTQYF,TGTGCCAGCACCACAGGACAGGGGACCCAGTACTTC
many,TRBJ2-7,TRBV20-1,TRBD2,CSARDPSAGGGEQYF,TGCAGTGCTAGAGATCCTTCCGCGGGAGGTGGCGAGCAGTACTTC
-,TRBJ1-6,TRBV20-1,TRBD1,CSARAPGGNNSPLHF,TGCAGTGCTAGAGCCCCAGGGGGCAATAATTCACCCCTCCACTTT
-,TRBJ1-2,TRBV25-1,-,CASSSGSHPKRYGYTF,TGTGCCAGCAGTTCAGGCAGCCACCCTAAACGCTATGGCTACACCTTC
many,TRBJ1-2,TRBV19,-,CASGYRAYGYTF,TGTGCCAGTGGGTACAGGGCCTATGGCTACACCTTC
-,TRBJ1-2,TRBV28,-,CASSYQSGYGYTF,TGTGCCAGCAGTTACCAAAGCGGCTATGGCTACACCTTC
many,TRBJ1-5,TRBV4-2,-,CASSQETANQPQHF,TGTGCCAGCAGCCAAGAGACAGCTAATCAGCCCCAGCATTTT
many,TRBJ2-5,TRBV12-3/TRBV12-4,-,CASSFNAARGETQYF,TGTGCCAGCAGTTTCAACGCGGCTCGGGGGGAGACCCAGTACTTC
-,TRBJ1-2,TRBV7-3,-,CASMEGRATNYGYTF,TGTGCCAGCATGGAGGGACGGGCGACTAACTATGGCTACACCTTC
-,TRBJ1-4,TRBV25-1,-,CASSDLLEKLFF,TGTGCCAGCAGTGATCTGCTGGAAAAACTGTTTTTT
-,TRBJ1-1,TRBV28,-,CASSLSPADTEAFF,TGTGCCAGCAGTTTATCTCCGGCGGACACTGAAGCTTTCTTT
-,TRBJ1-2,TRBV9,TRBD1,CASRIGQGGGYTF,TGTGCCAGCAGGATAGGACAGGGTGGCGGCTACACCTTC
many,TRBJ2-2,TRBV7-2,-,CASSLGQYINTGELFF,TGTGCCAGCAGCTTAGGCCAGTACATTAACACCGGGGAGCTGTTTTTT
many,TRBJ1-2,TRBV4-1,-,CASSQDLGRDNYGYTF,TGCGCCAGCAGCCAAGATTTAGGCAGAGATAACTATGGCTACACCTTC
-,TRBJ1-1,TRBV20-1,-,CSAEYSSVGTEAFF,TGCAGTGCTGAATACAGTTCGGTCGGCACTGAAGCTTTCTTT
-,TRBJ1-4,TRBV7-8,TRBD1,CASSFGQGREKLFF,TGTGCCAGCAGCTTCGGACAGGGCCGAGAAAAACTGTTTTTT
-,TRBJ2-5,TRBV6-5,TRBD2,CASSGTWGGETQYF,TGTGCCAGCAGCGGGACGTGGGGGGGAGAGACCCAGTACTTC
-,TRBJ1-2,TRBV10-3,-,CAREGTNRHGYTF,TGTGCTAGAGAAGGGACAAATCGGCATGGCTACACCTTC
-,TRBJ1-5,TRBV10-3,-,CATRGPGGDQPQHF,TGTGCCACTCGGGGCCCTGGGGGCGATCAGCCCCAGCATTTT
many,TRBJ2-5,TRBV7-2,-,CASTKGAEETQYF,TGTGCCAGTACGAAGGGCGCCGAAGAGACCCAGTACTTC
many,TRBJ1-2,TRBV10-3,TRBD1,CAISSTTGTGLGYTF,TGTGCCATCAGTAGCACAACCGGGACAGGTCTGGGCTACACCTTC
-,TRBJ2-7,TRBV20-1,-,CSARSSGLGYEQYF,TGCAGTGCTAGAAGTTCGGGTCTCGGCTACGAGCAGTACTTC
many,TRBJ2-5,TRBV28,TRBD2,CASSDSGAETQYF,TGTGCCAGCAGTGATAGCGGGGCGGAGACCCAGTACTTC
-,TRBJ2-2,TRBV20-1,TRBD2,CSAAGTSGGFTGELLF,TGCAGTGCTGCCGGGACTAGCGGGGGCTTCACCGGGGAGCTGCTTTTT
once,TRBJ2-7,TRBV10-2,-,CASSPQPCEQYF,TGCGCCAGCAGCCCCCAACCCTGCGAGCAGTACTTC
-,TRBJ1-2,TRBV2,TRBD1,CASRPGTADYGYTF,TGTGCCAGCAGACCCGGGACAGCGGACTATGGCTACACCTTC
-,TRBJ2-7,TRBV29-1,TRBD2,CSSLAGPSSYEQYF,TGCAGCAGTTTAGCGGGACCGAGCTCCTACGAGCAGTACTTC
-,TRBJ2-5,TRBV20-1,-,CSALQRYQETRYF,TGCAGTGCTTTACAACGCTACCAAGAGACCCGGTACTTC
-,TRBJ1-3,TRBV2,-,CASSERGETIYF,TGTGCCAGCAGTGAACGGGGGGAGACCATATATTTT
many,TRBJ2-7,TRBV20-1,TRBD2,CSATRLSGSYEQYF,TGCAGTGCTACGCGACTTAGCGGGAGCTACGAGCAGTACTTC